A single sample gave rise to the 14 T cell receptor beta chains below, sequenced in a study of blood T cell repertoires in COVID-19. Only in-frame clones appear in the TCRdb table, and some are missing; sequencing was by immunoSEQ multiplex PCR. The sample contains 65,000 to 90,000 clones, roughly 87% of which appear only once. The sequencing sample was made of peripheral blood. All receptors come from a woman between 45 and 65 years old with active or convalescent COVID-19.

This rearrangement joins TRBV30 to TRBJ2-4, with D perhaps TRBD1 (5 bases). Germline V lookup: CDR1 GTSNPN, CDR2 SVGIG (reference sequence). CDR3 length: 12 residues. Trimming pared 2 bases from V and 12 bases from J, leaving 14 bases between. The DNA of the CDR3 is TGTGCCTGGAGTCCCAAAGGGGCAAATCAGTACTTC. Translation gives CAWSPKGANQYF.

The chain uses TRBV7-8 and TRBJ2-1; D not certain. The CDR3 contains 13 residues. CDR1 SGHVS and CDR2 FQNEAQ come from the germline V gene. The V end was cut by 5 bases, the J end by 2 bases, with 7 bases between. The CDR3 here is CASSRSPYNEQFF. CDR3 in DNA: TGTGCCAGCAGCCGCAGTCCCTACAATGAGCAGTTCTTC.

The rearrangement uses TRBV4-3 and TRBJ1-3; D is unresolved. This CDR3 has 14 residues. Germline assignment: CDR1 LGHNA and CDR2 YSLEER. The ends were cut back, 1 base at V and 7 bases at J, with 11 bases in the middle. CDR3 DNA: TGCGCCAGCAGCCAAGGGGGAGTCGGGAACACCATATATTTT. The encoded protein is CASSQGGVGNTIYF.

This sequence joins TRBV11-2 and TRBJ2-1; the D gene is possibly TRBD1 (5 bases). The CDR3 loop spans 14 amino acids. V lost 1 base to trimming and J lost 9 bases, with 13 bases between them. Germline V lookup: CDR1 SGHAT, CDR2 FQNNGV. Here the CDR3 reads CASSLGTGRGEQFF. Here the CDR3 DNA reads TGTGCCAGCAGCTTAGGTACGGGTAGGGGTGAGCAGTTCTTC.

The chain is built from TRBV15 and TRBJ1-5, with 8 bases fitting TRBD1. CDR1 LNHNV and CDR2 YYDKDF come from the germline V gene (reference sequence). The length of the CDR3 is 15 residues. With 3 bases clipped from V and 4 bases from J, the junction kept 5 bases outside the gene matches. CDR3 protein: CATSRGQDGNQPQHF. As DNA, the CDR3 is TGTGCCACCAGCAGGGGACAGGACGGAAATCAGCCCCAGCATTTT.

The CDR3 spells CASSAGTDYGYTF. In DNA form, the CDR3 reads TGTGCCAGCAGCGCCGGGACAGACTATGGCTACACCTTC. The gene calls are TRBV7-3 and TRBJ1-2, with 7 bases lining up with TRBD1. This CDR3 has 13 residues. CDR1 and CDR2 (germline): SGHTA, FQGTGA. With 5 bases clipped from V and 3 bases from J, the junction kept 3 bases outside the gene matches.

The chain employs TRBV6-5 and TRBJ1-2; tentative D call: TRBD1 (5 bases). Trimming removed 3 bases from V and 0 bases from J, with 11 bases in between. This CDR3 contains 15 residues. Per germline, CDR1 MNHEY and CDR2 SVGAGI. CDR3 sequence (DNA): TGTGCCAGCAGTTATAGAGGACACCCTAACTATGGCTACACCTTC. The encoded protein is CASSYRGHPNYGYTF.

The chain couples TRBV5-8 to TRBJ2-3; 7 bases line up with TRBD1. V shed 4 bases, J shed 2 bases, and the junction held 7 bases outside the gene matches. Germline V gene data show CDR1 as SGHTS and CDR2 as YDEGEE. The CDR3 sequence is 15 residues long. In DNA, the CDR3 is TGTGCCAGCAGCATTTACAGGGGATTCACAGATACGCAGTATTTT. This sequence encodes CASSIYRGFTDTQYF.

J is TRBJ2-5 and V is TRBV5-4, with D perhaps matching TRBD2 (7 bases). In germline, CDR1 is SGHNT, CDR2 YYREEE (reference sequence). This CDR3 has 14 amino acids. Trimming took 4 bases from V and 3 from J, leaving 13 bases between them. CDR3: CASSPRGPEETQYF. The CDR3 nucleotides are TGTGCCAGCAGCCCGCGGGGGCCTGAAGAGACCCAGTACTTC.

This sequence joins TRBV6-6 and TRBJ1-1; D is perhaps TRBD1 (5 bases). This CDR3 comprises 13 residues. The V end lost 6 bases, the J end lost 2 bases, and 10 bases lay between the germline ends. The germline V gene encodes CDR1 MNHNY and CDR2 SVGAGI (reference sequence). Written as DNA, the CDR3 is TGTGCCAGCAGCCAGGACACAAACACTGAAGCTTTCTTT. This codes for CASSQDTNTEAFF.

CDR3 protein: CASSYSTFRVPDQPQHF. Here the CDR3 DNA reads TGTGCCAGCAGTTACTCGACCTTTCGGGTCCCCGATCAGCCCCAGCATTTT. V gene TRBV6-2 or TRBV6-3 combines with J gene TRBJ1-5; the D is unclear. The CDR3 covers 17 residues. With 0 bases removed from V and 5 bases from J, the gap between germline ends came to 17 bases. The germline gives CDR1 MNHEY, CDR2 SVGEGT.

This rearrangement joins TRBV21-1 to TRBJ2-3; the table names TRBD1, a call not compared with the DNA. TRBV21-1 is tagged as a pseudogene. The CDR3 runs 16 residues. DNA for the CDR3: TGTGCCAGCAGCAAAGTAGAGGACAGGGGGTTTGATACGCAGTATTTT. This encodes CASSKVEDRGFDTQYF.

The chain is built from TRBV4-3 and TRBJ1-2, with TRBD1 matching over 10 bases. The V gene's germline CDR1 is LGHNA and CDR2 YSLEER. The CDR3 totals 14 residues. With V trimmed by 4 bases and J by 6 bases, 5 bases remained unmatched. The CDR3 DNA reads TGCGCCAGCAGCCGGGCCGGGACAGGGGATGGCTACACCTTC. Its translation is CASSRAGTGDGYTF.

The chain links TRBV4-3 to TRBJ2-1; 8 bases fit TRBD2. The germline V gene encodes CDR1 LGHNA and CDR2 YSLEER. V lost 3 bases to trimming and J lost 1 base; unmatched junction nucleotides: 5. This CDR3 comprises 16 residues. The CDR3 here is CASSQEAGASYNEQFF. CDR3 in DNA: TGCGCCAGCAGCCAGGAAGCGGGGGCTTCCTACAATGAGCAGTTCTTC.